This section outlines one T cell receptor (beta chain) sequence together with its context. Per germline, CDR1 SGHKS and CDR2 YYEKEE (reference sequence). The V and J ends lost 2 bases and 0 bases respectively, with 12 bases between them. The CDR3 totals 16 residues. This entry comes from a study of blood T cell repertoires in COVID-19. As for the study in general: The United States, Italy and Spain were the sources of the acute and convalescent COVID-19 samples.

Authors' methods: Nucleated cell counts were estimated from reference gene primer amplification. Repertoires were generated with immunoSEQ multiplex PCR, while TCRdb's copy carries only in-frame clones and drops some. The V and J calls and clone size were taken over from that table, and D and trimming were inferred from the DNA. The sample shows 150,000 to 160,000 clones, approximately 92% of them seen only once. Sequences were obtained from peripheral blood. The clonotype was recovered from a woman between 40 and 55 years old with acute or convalescent COVID-19. The chain employs TRBV5-5 and TRBJ1-3; TRBD1 might be the D (6 bases). CDR3 DNA sequence: TGTGCCAGCAGCTTCCCGGGGGGCATCTCTGGAAACACCATATATTTT. Translating it yields CASSFPGGISGNTIYF.